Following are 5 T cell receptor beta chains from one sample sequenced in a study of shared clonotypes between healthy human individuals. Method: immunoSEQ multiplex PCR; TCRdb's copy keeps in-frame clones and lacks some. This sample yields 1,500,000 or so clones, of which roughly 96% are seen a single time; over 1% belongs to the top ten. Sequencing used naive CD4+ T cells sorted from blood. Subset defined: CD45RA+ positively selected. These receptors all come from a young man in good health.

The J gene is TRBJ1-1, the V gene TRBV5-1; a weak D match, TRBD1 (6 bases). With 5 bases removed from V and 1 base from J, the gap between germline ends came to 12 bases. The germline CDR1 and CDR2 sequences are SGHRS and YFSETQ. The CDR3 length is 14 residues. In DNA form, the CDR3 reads TGCGCCAGCAGTACGGGACACCCGAACACTGAAGCTTTCTTT. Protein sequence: CASSTGHPNTEAFF. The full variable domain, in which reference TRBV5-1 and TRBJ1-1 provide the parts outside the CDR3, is KAGVTQTPRYLIKTRGQQVTLSCSPISGHRSVSWYQQTPGQGLQFLFEYFSETQRNKGNFPGRFSGRQFSNSRSEMNVSTLELGDSALYLCASSTGHPNTEAFFGQGTRLTVV.

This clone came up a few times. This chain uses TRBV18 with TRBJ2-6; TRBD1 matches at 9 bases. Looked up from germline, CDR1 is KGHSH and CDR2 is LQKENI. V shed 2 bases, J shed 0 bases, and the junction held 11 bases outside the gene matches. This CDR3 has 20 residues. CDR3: CASSPNLNRGLNSGANVLTF. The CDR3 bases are TGTGCCAGCTCACCAAATTTAAACAGGGGGCTGAACTCTGGGGCCAACGTCCTGACTTTC.

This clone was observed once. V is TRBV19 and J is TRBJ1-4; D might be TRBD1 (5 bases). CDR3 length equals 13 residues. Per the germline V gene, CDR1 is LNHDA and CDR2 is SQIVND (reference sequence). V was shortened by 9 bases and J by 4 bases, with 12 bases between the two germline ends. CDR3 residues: CASRRGGNEKLFF. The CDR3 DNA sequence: TGTGCCAGCCGCCGGGGCGGTAATGAAAAACTGTTTTTT.

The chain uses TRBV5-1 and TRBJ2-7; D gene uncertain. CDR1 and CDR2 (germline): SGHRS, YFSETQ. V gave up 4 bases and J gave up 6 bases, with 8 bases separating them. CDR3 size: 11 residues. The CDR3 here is CASSRSGEQYF. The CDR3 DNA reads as TGCGCCAGCAGCCGGTCAGGCGAGCAGTACTTC.

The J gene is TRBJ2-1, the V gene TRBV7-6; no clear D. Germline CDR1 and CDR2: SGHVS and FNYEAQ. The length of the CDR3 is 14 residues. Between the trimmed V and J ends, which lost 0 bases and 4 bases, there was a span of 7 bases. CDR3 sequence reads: CASSLAHEYNEQFF. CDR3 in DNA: TGTGCCAGCAGCTTAGCCCATGAGTACAATGAGCAGTTCTTC.